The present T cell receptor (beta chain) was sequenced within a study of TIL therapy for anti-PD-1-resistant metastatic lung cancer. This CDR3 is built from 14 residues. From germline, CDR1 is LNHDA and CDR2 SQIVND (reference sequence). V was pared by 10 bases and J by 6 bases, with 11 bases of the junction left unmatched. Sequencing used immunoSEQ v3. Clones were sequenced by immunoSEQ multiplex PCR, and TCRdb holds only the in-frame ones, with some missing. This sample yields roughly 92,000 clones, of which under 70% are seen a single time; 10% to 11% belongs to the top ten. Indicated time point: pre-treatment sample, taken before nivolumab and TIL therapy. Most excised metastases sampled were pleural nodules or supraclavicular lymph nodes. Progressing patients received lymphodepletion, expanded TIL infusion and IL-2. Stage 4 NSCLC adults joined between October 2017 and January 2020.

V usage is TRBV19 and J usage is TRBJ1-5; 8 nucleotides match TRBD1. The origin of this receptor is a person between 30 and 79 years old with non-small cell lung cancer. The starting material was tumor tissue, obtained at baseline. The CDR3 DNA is TGTGCCACCAACTCCCAGGGGGCGGGTCAGCCCCAGCATTTT. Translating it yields CATNSQGAGQPQHF.